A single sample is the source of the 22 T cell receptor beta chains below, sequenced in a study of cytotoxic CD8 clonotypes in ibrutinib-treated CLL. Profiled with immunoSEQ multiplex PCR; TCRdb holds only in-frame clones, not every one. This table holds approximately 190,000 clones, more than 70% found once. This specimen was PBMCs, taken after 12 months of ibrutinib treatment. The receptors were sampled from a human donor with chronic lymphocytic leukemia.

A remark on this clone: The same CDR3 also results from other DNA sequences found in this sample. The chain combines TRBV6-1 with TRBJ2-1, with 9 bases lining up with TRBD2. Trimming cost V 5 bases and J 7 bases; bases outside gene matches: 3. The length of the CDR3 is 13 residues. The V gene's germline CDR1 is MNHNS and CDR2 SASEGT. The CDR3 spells CASSPGLANEQFF. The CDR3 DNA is TGTGCCAGCAGTCCGGGACTAGCAAATGAGCAGTTCTTC.

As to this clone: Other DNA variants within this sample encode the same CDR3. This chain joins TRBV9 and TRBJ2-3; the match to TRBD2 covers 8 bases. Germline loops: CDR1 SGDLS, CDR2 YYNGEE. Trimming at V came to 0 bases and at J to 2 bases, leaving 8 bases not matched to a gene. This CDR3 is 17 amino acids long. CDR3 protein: CASSVVSGGANTDTQYF. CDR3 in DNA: TGTGCCAGCAGCGTAGTATCCGGGGGGGCTAACACAGATACGCAGTATTTT.

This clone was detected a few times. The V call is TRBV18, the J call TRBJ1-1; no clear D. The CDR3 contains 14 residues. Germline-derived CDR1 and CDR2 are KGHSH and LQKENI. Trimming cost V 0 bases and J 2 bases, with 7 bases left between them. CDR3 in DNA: TGTGCCAGCTCACCACCTGGCACCAACACTGAAGCTTTCTTT. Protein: CASSPPGTNTEAFF.

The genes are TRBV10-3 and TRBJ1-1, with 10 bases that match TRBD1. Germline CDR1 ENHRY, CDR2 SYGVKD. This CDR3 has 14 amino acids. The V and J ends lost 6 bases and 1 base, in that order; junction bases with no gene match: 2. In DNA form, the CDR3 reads TGTGCCATCAGGACAGGGGGCGCGAACACTGAAGCTTTCTTT. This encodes CAIRTGGANTEAFF.

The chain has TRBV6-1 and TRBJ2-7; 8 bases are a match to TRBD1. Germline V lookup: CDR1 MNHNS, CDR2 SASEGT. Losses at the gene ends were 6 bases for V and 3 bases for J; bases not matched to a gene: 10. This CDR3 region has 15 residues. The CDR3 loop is CASRPIRTGNYEQYF. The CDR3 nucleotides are TGTGCCAGCAGGCCCATCCGGACAGGGAACTACGAGCAGTACTTC.

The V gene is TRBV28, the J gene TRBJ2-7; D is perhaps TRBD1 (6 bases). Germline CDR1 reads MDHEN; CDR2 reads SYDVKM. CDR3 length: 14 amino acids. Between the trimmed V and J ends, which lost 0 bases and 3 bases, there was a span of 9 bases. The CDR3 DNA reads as TGTGCCAGCAGTTTATGGGGGGCAGGCTACGAGCAGTACTTC. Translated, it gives CASSLWGAGYEQYF. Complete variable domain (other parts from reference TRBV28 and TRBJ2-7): DVKVTQSSRYLVKRTGEKVFLECVQDMDHENMFWYRQDPGLGLRLIYFSYDVKMKEKGDIPEGYSVSREKKERFSLILESASTNQTSMYLCASSLWGAGYEQYFGPGTRLTVT.

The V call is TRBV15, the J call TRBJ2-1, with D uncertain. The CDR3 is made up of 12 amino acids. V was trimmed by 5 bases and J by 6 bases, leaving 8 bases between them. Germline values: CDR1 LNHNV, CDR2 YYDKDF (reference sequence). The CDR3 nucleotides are TGTGCCACCAGCTTACCAACCAATGAGCAGTTCTTC. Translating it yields CATSLPTNEQFF. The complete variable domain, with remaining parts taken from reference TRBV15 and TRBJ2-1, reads DAMVIQNPRYQVTQFGKPVTLSCSQTLNHNVMYWYQQKSSQAPKLLFHYYDKDFNNEADTPDNFQSRRPNTSFCFLDIRSPGLGDTAMYLCATSLPTNEQFFGPGTRLTVL.

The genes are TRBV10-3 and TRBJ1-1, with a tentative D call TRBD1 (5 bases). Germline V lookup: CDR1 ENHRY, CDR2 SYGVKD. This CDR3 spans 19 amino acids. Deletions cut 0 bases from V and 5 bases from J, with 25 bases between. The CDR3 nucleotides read TGTGCCATCAGTGAGTCCTCCCTACTGAGGGGTCGGTGGGGTACTGAAGCTTTCTTT. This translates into CAISESSLLRGRWGTEAFF.

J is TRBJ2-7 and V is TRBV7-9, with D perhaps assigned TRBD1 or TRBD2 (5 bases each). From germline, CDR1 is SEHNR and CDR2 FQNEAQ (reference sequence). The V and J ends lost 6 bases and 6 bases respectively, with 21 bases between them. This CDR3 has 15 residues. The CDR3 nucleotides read TGTGCCAGCAGGTCAAACCTCGGGGCGAATGGCGAGCAGTACTTC. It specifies CASRSNLGANGEQYF.

The CDR3 DNA follows: TGTGCCAGCAGTCTTCTGGAGGGGACTGAAGCTTTCTTT. Protein sequence: CASSLLEGTEAFF. V usage is TRBV6-5 and J usage is TRBJ1-1; D may be TRBD1 (5 bases). This CDR3 spans 13 amino acids. V lost 5 bases, J lost 5 bases, and 12 bases lay in between. CDR1 is MNHEY and CDR2 is SVGAGI in the germline V gene.

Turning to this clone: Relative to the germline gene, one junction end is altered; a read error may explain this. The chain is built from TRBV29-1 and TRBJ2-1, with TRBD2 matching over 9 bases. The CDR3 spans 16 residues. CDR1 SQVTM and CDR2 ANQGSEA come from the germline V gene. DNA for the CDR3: TGCAGCGTCTACACAATATCCGGGACTAGCTACGATGAGCAGTTCTTC. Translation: CSVYTISGTSYDEQFF.

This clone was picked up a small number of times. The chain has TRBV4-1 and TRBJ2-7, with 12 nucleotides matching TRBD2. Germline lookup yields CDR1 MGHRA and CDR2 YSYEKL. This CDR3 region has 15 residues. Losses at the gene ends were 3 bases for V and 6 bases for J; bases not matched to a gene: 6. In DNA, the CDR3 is TGCGCCAGCAGCCACCTAGCGGGAGGGAGGGTCGAGCAGTACTTC. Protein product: CASSHLAGGRVEQYF.

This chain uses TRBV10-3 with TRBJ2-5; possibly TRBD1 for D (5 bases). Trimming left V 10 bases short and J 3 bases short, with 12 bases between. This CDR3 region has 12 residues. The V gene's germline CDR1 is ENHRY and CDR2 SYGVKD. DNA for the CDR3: TGTGCCACACGAGACAGAAAAGAGACCCAGTACTTC. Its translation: CATRDRKETQYF.

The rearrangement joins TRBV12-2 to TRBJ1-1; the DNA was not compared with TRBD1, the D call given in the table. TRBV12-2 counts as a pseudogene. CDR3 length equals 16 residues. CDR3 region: CASRLVRDRENTEAFF. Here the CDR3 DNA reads TGTGCAAGTCGCTTAGTGCGGGACAGGGAGAACACTGAAGCTTTCTTT.

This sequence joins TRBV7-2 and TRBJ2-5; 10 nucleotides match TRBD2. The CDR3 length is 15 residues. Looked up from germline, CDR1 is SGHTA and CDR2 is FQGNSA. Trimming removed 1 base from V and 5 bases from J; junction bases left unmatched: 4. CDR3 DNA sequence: TGTGCCAGCAGCTTAGTAGCGGGGGGATCGGAGACCCAGTACTTC. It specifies CASSLVAGGSETQYF.

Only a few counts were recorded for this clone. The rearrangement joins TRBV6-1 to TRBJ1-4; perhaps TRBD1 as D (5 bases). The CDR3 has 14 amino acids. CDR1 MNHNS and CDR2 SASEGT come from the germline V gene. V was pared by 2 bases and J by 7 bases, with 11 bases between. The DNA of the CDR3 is TGTGCCAGCAGTGAATTCGGCCAGGGTGAAAAACTGTTTTTT. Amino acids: CASSEFGQGEKLFF.

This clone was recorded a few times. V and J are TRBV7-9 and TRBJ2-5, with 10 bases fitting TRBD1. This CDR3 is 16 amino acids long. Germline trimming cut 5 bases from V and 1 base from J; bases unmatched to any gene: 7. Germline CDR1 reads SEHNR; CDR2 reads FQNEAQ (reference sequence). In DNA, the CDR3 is TGTGCCAGCAGCCTAGGGGACAGGGGCCTCCAAGAGACCCAGTACTTC. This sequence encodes CASSLGDRGLQETQYF.

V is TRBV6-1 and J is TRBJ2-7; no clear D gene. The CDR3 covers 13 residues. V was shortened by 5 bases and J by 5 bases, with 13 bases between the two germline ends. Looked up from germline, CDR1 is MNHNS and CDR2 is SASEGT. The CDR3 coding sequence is TGTGCCAGCAGTCCGCCGGAATGGGACGAGCAGTACTTC. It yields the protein CASSPPEWDEQYF.

CDR3 protein: CASSRAYRSTLDTQYF. The CDR3 nucleotides read TGTGCCAGCTCACGCGCTTATAGGAGCACCCTAGATACGCAGTATTTT. The chain has TRBV18 and TRBJ2-3; D is undetermined. The CDR3 runs to 16 residues. Germline-derived CDR1 and CDR2 are KGHSH and LQKENI. V lost 4 bases and J lost 5, with 19 bases in between.

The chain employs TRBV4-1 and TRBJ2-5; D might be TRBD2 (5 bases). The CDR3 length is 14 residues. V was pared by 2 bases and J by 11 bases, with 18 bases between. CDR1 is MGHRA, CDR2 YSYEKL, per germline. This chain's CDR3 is CASSQLPRGNMQYF. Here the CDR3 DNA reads TGCGCCAGCAGCCAATTACCCCGGGGAAATATGCAGTACTTC.

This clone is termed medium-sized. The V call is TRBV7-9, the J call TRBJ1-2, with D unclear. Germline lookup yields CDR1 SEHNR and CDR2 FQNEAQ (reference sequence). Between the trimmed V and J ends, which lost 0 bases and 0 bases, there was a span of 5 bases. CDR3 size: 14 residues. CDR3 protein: CASSLAGPNYGYTF. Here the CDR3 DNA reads TGTGCCAGCAGCTTAGCAGGCCCTAACTATGGCTACACCTTC. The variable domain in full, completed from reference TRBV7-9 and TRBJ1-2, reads DTGVSQNPRHKITKRGQNVTFRCDPISEHNRLYWYRQTLGQGPEFLTYFQNEAQLEKSRLLSDRFSAERPKGSFSTLEIQRTEQGDSAMYLCASSLAGPNYGYTFGSGTRLTVV.

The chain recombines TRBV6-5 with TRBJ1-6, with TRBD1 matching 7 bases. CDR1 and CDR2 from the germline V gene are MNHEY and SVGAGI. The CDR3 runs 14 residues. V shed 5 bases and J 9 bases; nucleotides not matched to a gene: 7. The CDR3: CASSGDRVLSPLHF. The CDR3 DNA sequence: TGTGCCAGCAGTGGAGACAGGGTACTTTCACCCCTCCACTTT.